This entry lists 8 T cell receptor beta chains sequenced from one sample in a study of vaccination and CD4 T cells after COVID-19. These receptors lack a known antigen. Indicated treatment: roughly ten-day PBMC culture with coronavirus spike peptide pools or control peptides (ViraFEST assay). Sequencing of the DNA from cultured CD4+ T cells was carried out with the Oncomine TCR Beta short-read assay. TCRdb called the PCR reads again in MiXCR, with one record for every CDR3 protein. Here the sample spans thousands of distinct CDR3 sequences, 68% being singletons. The sequencing here drew on CD4+ T cells from blood, cultured in vitro, taken before SARS-CoV-2 vaccination. These TCRs come from a human donor who had recovered from COVID-19.

The gene calls are TRBV20-1 and TRBJ2-5; tentatively, D is TRBD2 (5 bases). This CDR3 comprises 17 residues. Trimming cost V 0 bases and J 4 bases, with 21 bases left between them. Germline CDR1 reads DFQATT; CDR2 reads SNEGSKA (reference sequence). As DNA, the CDR3 is TGCAGTGCTAGAGACCCCTACGGGCGGGTGGGTGGAGAGACCCAGTACTTC. Translated, it gives CSARDPYGRVGGETQYF.

This chain connects TRBV2 to TRBJ2-3, with TRBD2 matching 11 bases. There are 16 residues in the CDR3. After removal of 2 bases from V and 7 bases from J, the junction contained 8 bases not matched to a gene. CDR1 SNHLY and CDR2 FYNNEI come from the germline V gene. This chain's CDR3 is CASSETAASGRNTQYF. The CDR3 DNA reads TGTGCCAGCAGTGAAACGGCTGCTAGCGGGAGGAATACGCAGTATTTT.

The chain links TRBV7-2 to TRBJ1-1, with D possibly being TRBD1 (6 bases). Germline lookup yields CDR1 SGHTA and CDR2 FQGNSA. The CDR3 length is 15 residues. The V end lost 2 bases, the J end lost 6 bases, and 16 bases lay between the germline ends. CDR3 bases: TGTGCCAGCAGCTTAAGAAGACAGGAGAAGTCTGAAGCTTTCTTT. Its translation is CASSLRRQEKSEAFF.

This clonotype was seen just once. The genes are TRBV20-1 and TRBJ2-7, with D unclear. The CDR3 is 12 amino acids. CDR1 DFQATT and CDR2 SNEGSKA come from the germline V gene (reference sequence). Trimming stripped 1 base from V and 3 bases from J, with 7 bases between. CDR3 loop: CSARGSNYEQYF. The CDR3 DNA follows: TGCAGTGCTAGAGGATCAAACTACGAGCAGTACTTC.

The chain combines TRBV28 with TRBJ1-5; no definite D call. CDR3 length: 14 amino acids. V dropped 7 bases and J dropped 4 bases, with 14 bases sitting between them. Germline lookup yields CDR1 MDHEN and CDR2 SYDVKM. The CDR3 nucleotides are TGTGCCAGCACCGGGCCAGGATTAAATCAGCCCCAGCATTTT. This translates into CASTGPGLNQPQHF. Based on the CDR3 plus reference TRBV28 and TRBJ1-5, the full variable domain is DVKVTQSSRYLVKRTGEKVFLECVQDMDHENMFWYRQDPGLGLRLIYFSYDVKMKEKGDIPEGYSVSREKKERFSLILESASTNQTSMYLCASTGPGLNQPQHFGDGTRLSIL.

The rearrangement uses TRBV6-5 and TRBJ2-7; 12 bases map to TRBD2. J gave up 3 bases and V 4 bases, and 1 base lay outside the gene matches. This CDR3 is 14 amino acids long. Germline CDR1 MNHEY, CDR2 SVGAGI. CDR3 sequence reads: CASSSTSGSYEQYF. CDR3 nucleotides: TGTGCCAGCAGTTCGACTAGCGGGAGCTACGAGCAGTACTTC.

The rearrangement uses TRBV20-1 and TRBJ2-1; TRBD2 is a possible D gene (6 bases). The CDR3 totals 15 residues. Germline loops: CDR1 DFQATT, CDR2 SNEGSKA (reference sequence). Deletions cut 6 bases from V and 0 bases from J, with 15 bases between. DNA for the CDR3: TGCAGTGCCTGGGATAGACTAGTCTCCTACAATGAGCAGTTCTTC. Amino acids: CSAWDRLVSYNEQFF.

V gene TRBV7-2 combines with J gene TRBJ1-2, with D perhaps TRBD1 (6 bases). The CDR3 spans 16 residues. Trimming cost V 0 bases and J 8 bases, with 19 bases left between them. Germline V gene data show CDR1 as SGHTA and CDR2 as FQGNSA. The CDR3 DNA reads as TGTGCCAGCAGCTTAGCGGGGGGGACTCAGGGGACCGGCTACACCTTC. Translated, it gives CASSLAGGTQGTGYTF.